Listed below are T cell receptor beta chains from one sample, sequenced in a study of CD8 T cells in ankylosing spondylitis. MiXCR, applied by TCRdb to the 5' RACE reads, yields one record per CDR3 protein. This repertoire shows roughly 140,000 distinct CDR3 sequences, 40% to 50% found once; its top ten account for roughly 15%. Sequencing input: synovial fluid, either unsorted or a sorted T cell fraction (not recorded which). These receptors were obtained from a male donor with ankylosing spondylitis. Both conserved end residues are trimmed from each CDR3.

V: TRBV4-2
CDR3: ASSQGGGEQY

V: TRBV7-8
CDR3: ASSFAGGSYNEQF

V: TRBV5-1
CDR3: ASSLAPGQGRFMFGYT

V: TRBV4-1
CDR3: ASSQVQDHGKGYT

V: TRBV12-3/TRBV12-4
CDR3: ASSLVESYNEQF

V: TRBV3-1
CDR3: ASSPTTGGNEQF

V: TRBV20-1
CDR3: SARAPYPDYNEQF

V: TRBV30
CDR3: AWMWRDTLNTEAF

V: TRBV5-1
CDR3: ASSRGSYNEQF

V: TRBV20-1
CDR3: SARGGREIDDQF

V: TRBV7-8
CDR3: ASSVRDRSSWTYEQY

V: TRBV10-3
CDR3: AISDVGPTGELF

V: TRBV27
CDR3: ASSPQTSGNDNEQF

V: TRBV10-2
CDR3: ASSEWGDYGYT

V: TRBV5-1
CDR3: ASSLEGHGGGSPLH

V: TRBV6-1
CDR3: ASSEGESYGYT

V: TRBV29-1
CDR3: SASGTSGWPFYEQY

V: TRBV6-2/TRBV6-3
CDR3: ASSLLTGNYEQY

V: TRBV12-3/TRBV12-4
CDR3: ASSLLIGAGGETQY

V: TRBV12-3/TRBV12-4
CDR3: ASSFGTVNTEAF

V: TRBV7-3
CDR3: ASSLRGGWSPLH